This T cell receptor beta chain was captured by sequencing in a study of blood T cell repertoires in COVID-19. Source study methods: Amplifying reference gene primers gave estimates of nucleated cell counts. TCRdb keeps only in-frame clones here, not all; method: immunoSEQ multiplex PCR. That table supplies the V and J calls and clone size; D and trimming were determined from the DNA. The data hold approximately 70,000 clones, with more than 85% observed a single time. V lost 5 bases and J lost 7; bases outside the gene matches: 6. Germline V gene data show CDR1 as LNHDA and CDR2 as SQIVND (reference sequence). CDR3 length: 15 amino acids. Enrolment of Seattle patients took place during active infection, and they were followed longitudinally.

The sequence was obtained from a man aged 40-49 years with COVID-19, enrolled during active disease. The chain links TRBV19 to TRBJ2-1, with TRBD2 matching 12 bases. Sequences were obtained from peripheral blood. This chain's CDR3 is CASSSTSGGYNEQFF. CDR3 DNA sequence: TGTGCCAGTAGTTCAACTAGCGGGGGGTATAATGAGCAGTTCTTC.